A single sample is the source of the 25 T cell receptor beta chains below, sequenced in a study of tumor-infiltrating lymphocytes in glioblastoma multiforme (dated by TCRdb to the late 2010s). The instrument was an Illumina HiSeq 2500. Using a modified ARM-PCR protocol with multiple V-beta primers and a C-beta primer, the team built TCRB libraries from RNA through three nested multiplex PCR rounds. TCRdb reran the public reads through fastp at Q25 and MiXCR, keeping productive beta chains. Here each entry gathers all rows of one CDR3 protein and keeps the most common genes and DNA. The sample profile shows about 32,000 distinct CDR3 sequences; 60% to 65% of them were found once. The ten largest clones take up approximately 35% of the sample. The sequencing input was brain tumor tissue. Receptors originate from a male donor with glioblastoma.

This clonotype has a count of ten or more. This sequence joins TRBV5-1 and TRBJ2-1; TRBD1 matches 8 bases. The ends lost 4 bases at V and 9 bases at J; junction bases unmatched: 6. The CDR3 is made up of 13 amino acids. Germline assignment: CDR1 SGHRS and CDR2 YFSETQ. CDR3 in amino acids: CASSPDRGFEQFF. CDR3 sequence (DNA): TGCGCCAGCAGCCCCGACAGGGGTTTTGAGCAGTTCTTC.

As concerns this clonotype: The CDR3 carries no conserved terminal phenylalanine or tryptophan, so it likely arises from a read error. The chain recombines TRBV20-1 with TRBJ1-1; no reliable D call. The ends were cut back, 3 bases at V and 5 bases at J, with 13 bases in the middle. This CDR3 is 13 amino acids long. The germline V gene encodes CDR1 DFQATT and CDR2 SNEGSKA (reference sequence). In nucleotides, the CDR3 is TGCAGTGCTAGGGAACAGATATGGACTGAAGCTTTCATT. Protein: CSAREQIWTEAFI.

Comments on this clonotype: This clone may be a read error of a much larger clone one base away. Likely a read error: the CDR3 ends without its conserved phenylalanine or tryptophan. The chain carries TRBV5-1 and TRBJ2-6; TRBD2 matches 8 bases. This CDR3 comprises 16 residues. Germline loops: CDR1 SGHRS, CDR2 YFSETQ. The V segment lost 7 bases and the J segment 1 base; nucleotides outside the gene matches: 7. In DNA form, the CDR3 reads TGCGCCAGCTCGCAGCGGGAGTTTTCTGGGGCCAACGTCCTGACTCTC. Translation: CASSQREFSGANVLTL.

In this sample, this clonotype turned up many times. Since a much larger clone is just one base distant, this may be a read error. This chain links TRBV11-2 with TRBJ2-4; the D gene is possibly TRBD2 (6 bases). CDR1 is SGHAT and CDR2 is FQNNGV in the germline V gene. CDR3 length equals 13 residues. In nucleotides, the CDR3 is TGTGCCAACAGCCCGGGGGAAGTGGACATTCAGTACTTC. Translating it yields CANSPGEVDIQYF. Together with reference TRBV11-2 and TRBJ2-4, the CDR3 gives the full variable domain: EAGVAQSPRYKIIEKRQSVAFWCNPISGHATLYWYQQILGQGPKLLIQFQNNGVVDDSQLPKDRFSAERLKGVDSTLKIQPAKLEDSAVYLCANSPGEVDIQYFGAGTRLSVL.

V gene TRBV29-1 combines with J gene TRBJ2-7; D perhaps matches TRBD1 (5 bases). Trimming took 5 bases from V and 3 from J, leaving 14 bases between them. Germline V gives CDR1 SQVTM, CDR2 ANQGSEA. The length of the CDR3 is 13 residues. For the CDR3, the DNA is TGCAGCGTTAGAAAGGGGAACTTCTACGAGCAGTACTTC. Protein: CSVRKGNFYEQYF.

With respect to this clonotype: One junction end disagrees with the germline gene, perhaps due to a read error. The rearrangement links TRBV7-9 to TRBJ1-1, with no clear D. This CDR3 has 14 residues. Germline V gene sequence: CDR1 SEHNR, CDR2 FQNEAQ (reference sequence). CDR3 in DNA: TGTGCCAGCCGCTTACGGAGGGAAAAGTCTGGAGCTTTCTTT. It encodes CASRLRREKSGAFF.

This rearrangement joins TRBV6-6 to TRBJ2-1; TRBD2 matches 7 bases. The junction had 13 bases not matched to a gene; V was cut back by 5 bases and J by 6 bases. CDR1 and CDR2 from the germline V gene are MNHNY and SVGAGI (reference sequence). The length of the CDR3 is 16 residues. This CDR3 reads CASSTDPRLASNEQFF. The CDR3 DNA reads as TGTGCCAGCAGTACCGATCCGAGACTAGCCTCCAATGAGCAGTTCTTC.

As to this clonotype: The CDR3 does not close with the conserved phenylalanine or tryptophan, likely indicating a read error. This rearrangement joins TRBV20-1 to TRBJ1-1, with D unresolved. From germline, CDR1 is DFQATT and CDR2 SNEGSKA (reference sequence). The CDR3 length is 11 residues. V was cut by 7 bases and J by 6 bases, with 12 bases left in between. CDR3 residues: CSGGWRAEAFS. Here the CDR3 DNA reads TGCAGTGGTGGGTGGCGCGCTGAAGCTTTCTCC.

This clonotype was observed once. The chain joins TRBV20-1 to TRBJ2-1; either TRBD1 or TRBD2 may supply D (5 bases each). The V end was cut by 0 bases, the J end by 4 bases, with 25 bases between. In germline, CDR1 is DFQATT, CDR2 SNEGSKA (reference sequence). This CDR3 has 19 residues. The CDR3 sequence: CSARDSGTSGILGYNEQFF. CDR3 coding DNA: TGCAGTGCTAGAGATTCGGGGACCTCCGGGATCCTCGGGTACAATGAGCAGTTCTTC.

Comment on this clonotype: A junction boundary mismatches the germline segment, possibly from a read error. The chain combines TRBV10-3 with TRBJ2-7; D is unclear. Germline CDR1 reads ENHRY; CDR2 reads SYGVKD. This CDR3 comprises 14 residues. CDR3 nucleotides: TGTGCCATCAGTGCGGGCCCTGCCTCCTACGAGCATTACTTC. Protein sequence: CAISAGPASYEHYF.

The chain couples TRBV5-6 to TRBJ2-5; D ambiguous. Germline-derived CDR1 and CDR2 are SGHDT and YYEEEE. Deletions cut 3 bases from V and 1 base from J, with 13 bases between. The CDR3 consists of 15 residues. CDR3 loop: CASSSLYQIQETQYF. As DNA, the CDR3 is TGTGCCAGCAGCTCTTTATATCAGATCCAAGAGACCCAGTACTTC.

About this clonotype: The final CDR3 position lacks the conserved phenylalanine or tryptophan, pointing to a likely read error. The CDR3 sequence is CSARDPTGGTLNEQFS. Here the CDR3 DNA reads TGCAGTGCTAGAGATCCGACGGGAGGAACTTTAAATGAGCAGTTCTCC. The J gene is TRBJ2-1, the V gene TRBV20-1, with 7 nucleotides matching TRBD2. The V and J ends lost 0 bases and 7 bases, in that order; junction bases with no gene match: 12. CDR1 is DFQATT and CDR2 is SNEGSKA in the germline V gene (reference sequence). The CDR3 has 16 amino acids.

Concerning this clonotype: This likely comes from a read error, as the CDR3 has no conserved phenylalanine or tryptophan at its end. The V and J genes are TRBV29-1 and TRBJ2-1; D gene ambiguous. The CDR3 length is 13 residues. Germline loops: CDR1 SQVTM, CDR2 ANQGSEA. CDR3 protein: CSVEDTSYKEQFI. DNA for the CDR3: TGCAGCGTTGAGGATACCTCCTACAAAGAGCAGTTCATC.

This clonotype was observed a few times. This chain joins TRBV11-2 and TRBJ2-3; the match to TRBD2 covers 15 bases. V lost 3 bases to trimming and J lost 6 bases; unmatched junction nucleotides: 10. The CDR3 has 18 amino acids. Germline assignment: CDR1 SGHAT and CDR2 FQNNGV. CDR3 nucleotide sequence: TGTGCCAGCAGCTTCCCCGGACTAGCGGGGGGGCCGGTGGATACGCAGTATTTT. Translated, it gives CASSFPGLAGGPVDTQYF.

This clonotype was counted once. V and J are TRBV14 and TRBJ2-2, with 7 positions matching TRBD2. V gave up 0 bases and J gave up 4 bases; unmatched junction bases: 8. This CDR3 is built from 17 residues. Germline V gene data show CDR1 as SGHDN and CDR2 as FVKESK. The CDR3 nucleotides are TGTGCCAGCAGCCAAGATAGGAATCGGGGGGTCACCGGGGAGCTGTTTTTT. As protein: CASSQDRNRGVTGELFF.

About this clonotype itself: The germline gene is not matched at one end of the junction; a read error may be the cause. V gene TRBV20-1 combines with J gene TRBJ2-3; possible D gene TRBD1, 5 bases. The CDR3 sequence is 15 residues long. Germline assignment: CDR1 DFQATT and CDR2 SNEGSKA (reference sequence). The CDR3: CSALRTRATLNTQYF. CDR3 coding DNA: TGCAGTGCCCTACGGACAAGGGCGACCCTTAATACACAGTATTTT.

The CDR3 is CASSRIETQYF. The CDR3 DNA is TGTGCCAGCAGCAGGATTGAGACCCAGTACTTC. The genes are TRBV11-2 and TRBJ2-5; D is uncertain. Between the trimmed V and J ends, which lost 5 bases and 5 bases, there was a span of 6 bases. CDR3 length: 11 residues. Germline V gene data show CDR1 as SGHAT and CDR2 as FQNNGV. The whole variable domain, remainder taken from reference TRBV11-2 and TRBJ2-5, is EAGVAQSPRYKIIEKRQSVAFWCNPISGHATLYWYQQILGQGPKLLIQFQNNGVVDDSQLPKDRFSAERLKGVDSTLKIQPAKLEDSAVYLCASSRIETQYFGPGTRLLVL.

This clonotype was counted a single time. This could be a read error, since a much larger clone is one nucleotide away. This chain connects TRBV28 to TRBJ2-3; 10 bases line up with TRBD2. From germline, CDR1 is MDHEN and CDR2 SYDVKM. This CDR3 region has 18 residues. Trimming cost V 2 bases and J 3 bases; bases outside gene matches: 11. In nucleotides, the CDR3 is TGTGCCAGCAGTTTAGGAGGACTAGCGGTAGGGCCAACAGATACGCAGTATTTT. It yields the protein CASSLGGLAVGPTDTQYF.

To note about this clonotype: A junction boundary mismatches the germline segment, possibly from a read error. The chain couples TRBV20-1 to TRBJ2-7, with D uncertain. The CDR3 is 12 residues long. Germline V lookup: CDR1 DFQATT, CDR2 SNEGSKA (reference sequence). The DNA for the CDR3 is TGCGGTGCTAGAGTGTCGGCAGGCGAGCAGTACTTC. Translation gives CGARVSAGEQYF.

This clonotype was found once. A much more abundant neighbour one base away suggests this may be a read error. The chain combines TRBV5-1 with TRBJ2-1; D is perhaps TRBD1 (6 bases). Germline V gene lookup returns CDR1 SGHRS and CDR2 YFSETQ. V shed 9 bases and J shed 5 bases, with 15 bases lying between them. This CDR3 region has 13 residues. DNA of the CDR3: TGCGCCAACAGGGCCGTTCTTAACAATGAGCAGTTCTTC. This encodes CANRAVLNNEQFF.

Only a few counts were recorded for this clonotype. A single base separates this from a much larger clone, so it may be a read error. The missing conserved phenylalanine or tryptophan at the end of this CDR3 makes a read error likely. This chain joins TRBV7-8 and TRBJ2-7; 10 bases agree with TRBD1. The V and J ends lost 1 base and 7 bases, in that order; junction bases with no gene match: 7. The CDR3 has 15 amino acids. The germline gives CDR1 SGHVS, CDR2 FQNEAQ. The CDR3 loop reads CASSLGGQGPWEQYL. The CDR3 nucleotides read TGTGCCAGCAGCTTAGGGGGACAGGGGCCGTGGGAGCAGTACCTC.

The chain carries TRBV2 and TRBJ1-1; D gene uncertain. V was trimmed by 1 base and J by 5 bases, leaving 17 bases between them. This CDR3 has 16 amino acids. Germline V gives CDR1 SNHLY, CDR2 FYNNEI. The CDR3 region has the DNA TGTGCCAGCAGTGAAGATACCGGGCCCGGAGGGACTGAAGCTTTCTTT. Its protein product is CASSEDTGPGGTEAFF.

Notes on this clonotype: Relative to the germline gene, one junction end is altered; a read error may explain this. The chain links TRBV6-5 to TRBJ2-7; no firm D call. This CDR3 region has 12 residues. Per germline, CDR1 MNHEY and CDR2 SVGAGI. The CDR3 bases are TGTGCCAACAGTTACCCCTTCGGCGAGCTGTACTTC. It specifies CANSYPFGELYF.

CDR3 loop: CASSSGPISGGLETQYF. CDR3 bases: TGCGCCAGCAGCTCCGGACCGATATCGGGAGGCCTAGAGACCCAGTACTTC. The chain couples TRBV5-1 to TRBJ2-5; 7 nucleotides align to TRBD2. Germline V gene lookup returns CDR1 SGHRS and CDR2 YFSETQ. The CDR3 covers 17 residues. The trim removed 3 bases at V and 4 bases at J, leaving 15 bases unmatched.

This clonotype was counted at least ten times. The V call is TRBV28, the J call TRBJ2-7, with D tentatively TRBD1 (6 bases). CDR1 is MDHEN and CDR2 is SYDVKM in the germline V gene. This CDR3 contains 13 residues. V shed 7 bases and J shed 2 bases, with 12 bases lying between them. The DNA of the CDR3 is TGTGCCAGCACATACAGGGACGCCTACGAGCAGTACTTC. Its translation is CASTYRDAYEQYF.